One and the same sample provided the 14 T cell receptor beta chains below, sequenced in a study of identifying expanded T cells in peripheral blood (dated by TCRdb to about 2019). The library was obtained by the immunoSEQ multiplex PCR assay. TCRdb limited this immuneACCESS table to in-frame rearrangements with V and J called. A share of clones is missing; checked studies link under half to unresolved V genes, and the rest is unexplained. Here the sample has around 78,000 clones; just under 85% occur a single time. Together, the top ten hold around 18% of the sample. Sequenced sample: blood. These receptors originate from a person between 18 and 70 years old in good health.

The chain carries TRBV7-2 and TRBJ1-3; D not resolved. This CDR3 comprises 16 residues. The ends were cut back, 3 bases at V and 0 bases at J, with 12 bases in the middle. Per the germline V gene, CDR1 is SGHTA and CDR2 is FQGNSA. DNA for the CDR3: TGTGCCAGCAGCTTGGTGGTGGCAAACTCTGGAAACACCATATATTTT. Translating gives CASSLVVANSGNTIYF.

This rearrangement joins TRBV4-1 to TRBJ2-1, with TRBD1 as a possible D gene (6 bases). Deletions cut 3 bases from V and 3 bases from J, with 12 bases between. The CDR3 contains 15 residues. Germline values: CDR1 MGHRA, CDR2 YSYEKL. The CDR3 here is CASSQSRTDYNEQFF. CDR3 DNA: TGCGCCAGCAGCCAGAGCAGGACAGACTACAATGAGCAGTTCTTC.

The V gene is TRBV11-1, the J gene TRBJ1-2; D may be TRBD1 (5 bases). The V end was cut by 5 bases, the J end by 10 bases, with 20 bases between. The CDR3 is 14 residues long. Germline CDR1 and CDR2: SGHAT and FQDESV (reference sequence). The CDR3 bases are TGTGCCAGCAGCCCGAGGTCGGGACGGCATGACTACACCTTC. Protein: CASSPRSGRHDYTF.

The chain carries TRBV27 and TRBJ2-7; unclear D gene. Between the trimmed V and J ends, which lost 4 bases and 0 bases, there was a span of 10 bases. This CDR3 has 14 residues. Germline V gene lookup returns CDR1 MNHEY and CDR2 SMNVEV (reference sequence). The CDR3 loop reads CASSYSVSSYEQYF. The CDR3 bases are TGTGCCAGCAGTTACAGTGTCAGCTCCTACGAGCAGTACTTC.

This chain links TRBV11-2 with TRBJ1-1; no clear D gene. The CDR3 contains 13 residues. CDR1 and CDR2 from the germline V gene are SGHAT and FQNNGV. Trimming removed 3 bases at V and 5 bases at J, with 10 bases between. CDR3 amino acids: CASSFNGRTEAFF. In DNA, the CDR3 is TGTGCCAGCAGCTTTAACGGACGGACTGAAGCTTTCTTT. The complete variable domain, with remaining parts taken from reference TRBV11-2 and TRBJ1-1, reads EAGVAQSPRYKIIEKRQSVAFWCNPISGHATLYWYQQILGQGPKLLIQFQNNGVVDDSQLPKDRFSAERLKGVDSTLKIQPAKLEDSAVYLCASSFNGRTEAFFGQGTRLTVV.

This CDR3 is CASSPPPIGERAFF. In DNA, the CDR3 is TGTGCCAGCTCACCGCCCCCAATTGGAGAACGAGCTTTCTTT. This rearrangement joins TRBV18 to TRBJ1-1; D is uncertain. Per germline, CDR1 KGHSH and CDR2 LQKENI. The CDR3 loop spans 14 amino acids. V lost 3 bases, J lost 10 bases, and 18 bases lay in between.

CDR3 amino acids: CASSLGDSVNQPQHF. CDR3 bases: TGCGCCAGCAGCTTGGGGGACAGTGTCAATCAGCCCCAGCATTTT. The J gene is TRBJ1-5, the V gene TRBV5-1, with 7 bases lining up with TRBD1. The CDR3 is 15 residues long. With 0 bases clipped from V and 3 bases from J, the junction kept 3 bases outside the gene matches. Germline-derived CDR1 and CDR2 are SGHRS and YFSETQ.

This clone has just one count. The chain has TRBV7-9 and TRBJ2-4; unclear D gene. V lost 7 bases and J 6 bases, leaving 22 bases between the germline ends. The CDR3 is 16 amino acids. Germline V CDR1 and CDR2: SEHNR, FQNEAQ (reference sequence). The CDR3 bases are TGTGCCAGCACCTCGCCGGGTCTTGAGTCGCTAAACATTCAGTACTTC. It translates to CASTSPGLESLNIQYF.

V and J are TRBV6-1 and TRBJ2-1; D is uncertain. V was cut by 1 base and J by 0 bases, with 16 bases left in between. The CDR3 contains 18 residues. The V gene's germline CDR1 is MNHNS and CDR2 SASEGT. The CDR3 bases are TGTGCCAGCAGTGAAGAGGTCTGGAGCCTCAGCTCCTACAATGAGCAGTTCTTC. It is translated as CASSEEVWSLSSYNEQFF.

This chain joins TRBV19 and TRBJ2-3, with TRBD2 identical over 12 bases. Germline CDR1 and CDR2: LNHDA and SQIVND (reference sequence). V shed 3 bases, J shed 2 bases, and the junction held 3 bases outside the gene matches. The CDR3 length is 16 residues. DNA of the CDR3: TGTGCCAGTAGTATTCGGACTAGCGGGAACACAGATACGCAGTATTTT. Its protein product is CASSIRTSGNTDTQYF.

This clone was observed a single time. DNA of the CDR3: TGTGCCAGCAGTTTATACCAGGGGGCCTACGAGCAGTACTTC. This gives the protein CASSLYQGAYEQYF. This chain links TRBV28 with TRBJ2-7; 7 nucleotides line up with TRBD1. The CDR3 is 14 residues long. After removal of 1 base from V and 2 bases from J, the junction contained 2 bases not matched to a gene. From germline, CDR1 is MDHEN and CDR2 SYDVKM. Drawing the rest from reference TRBV28 and TRBJ2-7, the complete variable domain is DVKVTQSSRYLVKRTGEKVFLECVQDMDHENMFWYRQDPGLGLRLIYFSYDVKMKEKGDIPEGYSVSREKKERFSLILESASTNQTSMYLCASSLYQGAYEQYFGPGTRLTVT.

This sequence joins TRBV6-5 and TRBJ2-7; D remains unclear. V was shortened by 3 bases and J by 5 bases, with 14 bases between the two germline ends. The CDR3 length is 14 residues. The germline V gene encodes CDR1 MNHEY and CDR2 SVGAGI. Written as DNA, the CDR3 is TGTGCCAGCAGTTATTCAGCCCAATTGCACGAGCAGTACTTC. This gives the protein CASSYSAQLHEQYF.

This chain joins TRBV4-2 and TRBJ1-3; unclear D gene. CDR3 length equals 16 residues. V lost 4 bases, J lost 0 bases, and 13 bases lay in between. CDR1 LGHNA and CDR2 YNFKEQ come from the germline V gene. In DNA, the CDR3 is TGTGCCAGCAGCCCCCCTCCGGAGTCCTCTGGAAACACCATATATTTT. It translates to CASSPPPESSGNTIYF.

The rearrangement joins TRBV9 to TRBJ1-3, with 7 positions matching TRBD1. Per the germline V gene, CDR1 is SGDLS and CDR2 is YYNGEE. CDR3 length: 14 residues. Unmatched junction bases numbered 8, after V lost 4 bases and J lost 7 bases. CDR3 region: CASSSRQGPNTIYF. For the CDR3, the DNA is TGTGCCAGCAGCTCCCGACAGGGACCGAACACCATATATTTT. Full variable domain (rest looked up from reference TRBV9 and TRBJ1-3): DSGVTQTPKHLITATGQRVTLRCSPRSGDLSVYWYQQSLDQGLQFLIQYYNGEERAKGNILERFSAQQFPDLHSELNLSSLELGDSALYFCASSSRQGPNTIYFGEGSWLTVV.